One sample yielded the 22 T cell receptor beta chains listed below, sequenced in a study of CD8 T cells in Susac syndrome. An input of about 0.5 to 1 ug of RNA was subjected to reverse transcription using random hexamers. TCRdb reprocessed the immunoSEQ multiplex PCR reads with MiXCR, giving one entry per CDR3 protein. The table includes about 240,000 distinct CDR3 sequences, roughly 95% detected once. Sequencing was performed on CD4+ T cells from PBMCs. These receptors came from a human donor with Susac syndrome.

This CDR3 is CAWSVKGPPEKLFF. CDR3 coding DNA: TGTGCCTGGAGTGTAAAAGGACCTCCTGAAAAACTGTTTTTT. J is TRBJ1-4 and V is TRBV30, with D unresolved. Germline V gene data show CDR1 as GTSNPN and CDR2 as SVGIG (reference sequence). The V gene lost 0 bases and the J gene lost 7 bases, with 12 bases spanning the gap. The CDR3 contains 14 residues.

The J gene is TRBJ1-1, the V gene TRBV30, with D hard to call. The CDR3 length is 14 residues. Looked up from germline, CDR1 is GTSNPN and CDR2 is SVGIG (reference sequence). V lost 0 bases and J 4 bases, leaving 12 bases between the germline ends. CDR3 residues: CAWSVGPPTTEAFF. The CDR3 DNA sequence: TGTGCCTGGAGTGTAGGCCCGCCTACCACTGAAGCTTTCTTT.

J is TRBJ1-1 and V is TRBV12-3 or TRBV12-4; possible D gene TRBD1, 6 bases. The CDR3 contains 15 residues. V lost 5 bases and J 1 base, leaving 14 bases between the germline ends. In DNA form, the CDR3 reads TGTGCCAGCAGTCCCTCGATAGGGGGGAACACTGAAGCTTTCTTT. Its protein is CASSPSIGGNTEAFF.

Comment on this clonotype: A junction end diverges from the germline sequence, so it may reflect a read error. The J gene is TRBJ1-1, the V gene TRBV30; weak D call: TRBD1 (5 bases). Germline assignment: CDR1 GTSNPN and CDR2 SVGIG (reference sequence). The CDR3 consists of 12 residues. The CDR3 DNA reads TGTGCCTGGGCAGTTGTGGTGGGGCGGTTGGACTTT. This gives the protein CAWAVVVGRLDF.

The V and J genes are TRBV25-1 and TRBJ2-1; 9 bases agree with TRBD2. Germline CDR1 and CDR2: MGHDK and SYGVNS. This CDR3 has 15 amino acids. V shed 1 base and J 10 bases; nucleotides not matched to a gene: 8. CDR3 bases: TGTGCCAGCAGTGAATCGGGCGGGGGGGGCCGCGAGCAGTTCTTC. This translates into CASSESGGGGREQFF.

The chain links TRBV20-1 to TRBJ1-5; D remains ambiguous. Germline V lookup: CDR1 DFQATT, CDR2 SNEGSKA (reference sequence). With 4 bases removed from V and 1 base from J, the gap between germline ends came to 8 bases. This CDR3 comprises 13 residues. This CDR3 reads CSATGWSNQPQHF. In DNA form, the CDR3 reads TGCAGTGCTACGGGCTGGAGCAATCAGCCCCAGCATTTT.

The chain couples TRBV7-9 to TRBJ2-2; no reliable D call. This CDR3 is 14 amino acids long. V shed 0 bases and J shed 5 bases, with 7 bases lying between them. In germline, CDR1 is SEHNR, CDR2 FQNEAQ (reference sequence). The CDR3 sequence: CASSLARSTGELFF. The CDR3 DNA reads TGTGCCAGCAGCTTAGCGCGGAGTACCGGGGAGCTGTTTTTT.

This chain joins TRBV2 and TRBJ1-1, with 10 bases lining up with TRBD1. Germline values: CDR1 SNHLY, CDR2 FYNNEI. V was clipped by 7 bases and J by 10 bases; unmatched bases: 12. The CDR3 extends over 14 amino acids. CDR3 DNA: TGTGCCAGCATCATTCGGACAGGGGGGGTTGGAGCTTTCTTT. It translates to CASIIRTGGVGAFF.

The chain recombines TRBV2 with TRBJ1-5, with D possibly being TRBD1 (5 bases). The V end lost 5 bases, the J end lost 0 bases, and 14 bases lay between the germline ends. The CDR3 is 16 residues long. The germline V gene has CDR1 SNHLY and CDR2 FYNNEI. This CDR3 reads CASSTKGRNSNQPQHF. In nucleotides, the CDR3 is TGTGCCAGCAGTACAAAGGGGCGGAATAGCAATCAGCCCCAGCATTTT.

This sequence joins TRBV28 and TRBJ1-1; D ambiguous. CDR1 and CDR2 from the germline V gene are MDHEN and SYDVKM. Trimming shortened V by 7 bases and J by 0 bases, and 15 bases separated the two germline ends. The CDR3 loop spans 15 amino acids. The CDR3 loop reads CASTSPAVVNTEAFF. CDR3 DNA sequence: TGTGCCAGCACGTCCCCGGCTGTGGTGAACACTGAAGCTTTCTTT. Together with reference TRBV28 and TRBJ1-1, the CDR3 gives the full variable domain: DVKVTQSSRYLVKRTGEKVFLECVQDMDHENMFWYRQDPGLGLRLIYFSYDVKMKEKGDIPEGYSVSREKKERFSLILESASTNQTSMYLCASTSPAVVNTEAFFGQGTRLTVV.

V gene TRBV30 combines with J gene TRBJ1-1; no reliable D call. The CDR3 loop spans 11 amino acids. CDR1 is GTSNPN, CDR2 SVGIG, per germline (reference sequence). V was cut by 1 base and J by 7 bases, with 7 bases left in between. For the CDR3, the DNA is TGTGCCTGGAGTGCGCGGGGTGAAGCTTTCTTT. Amino acids: CAWSARGEAFF.

The gene calls are TRBV7-8 and TRBJ2-5; TRBD2 aligns across 7 bases. Germline CDR1 reads SGHVS; CDR2 reads FQNEAQ. V gave up 0 bases and J gave up 2 bases; unmatched junction bases: 3. There are 15 residues in the CDR3. The CDR3 bases are TGTGCCAGCAGCTTAGCTGCGGGAGTTCAAGAGACCCAGTACTTC. It is translated as CASSLAAGVQETQYF.

The chain joins TRBV11-3 to TRBJ2-1, with TRBD1 identical over 10 bases. V lost 6 bases and J lost 6; bases outside the gene matches: 8. The CDR3 totals 15 residues. Germline-derived CDR1 and CDR2 are SGHNT and YENEEA. Here the CDR3 reads CASSDGTGDFNEQFF. CDR3 sequence (DNA): TGTGCCAGCAGTGACGGGACAGGGGATTTCAATGAGCAGTTCTTC.

This sequence joins TRBV18 and TRBJ2-5, with a possible D match to TRBD1 (6 bases). This CDR3 region has 14 residues. CDR1 is KGHSH, CDR2 LQKENI, per germline. Trimming removed 1 base from V and 2 bases from J, with 8 bases in between. CDR3 residues: CASSPQQGQETQYF. The CDR3 coding sequence is TGTGCCAGCTCACCACAACAGGGACAAGAGACCCAGTACTTC.

CDR3 DNA: TGTGCCAGCGGCGAGGCTAGCTGGTACCAAGAGACCCAGTACTTC. Amino acid sequence: CASGEASWYQETQYF. The chain joins TRBV19 to TRBJ2-5, with a tentative D call TRBD2 (5 bases). Per the germline V gene, CDR1 is LNHDA and CDR2 is SQIVND (reference sequence). V was clipped by 9 bases and J by 0 bases, with 17 bases between them. The CDR3 is 15 amino acids.

Notes on this clonotype: One junction end does not reproduce the germline sequence, and a read error may be involved. The chain employs TRBV7-3 and TRBJ2-1; weak D call: TRBD1 (5 bases). CDR1 is SGHTA, CDR2 FQGTGA, per germline. CDR3 length: 14 residues. The CDR3 is CASRLNGATDEQFF. CDR3 sequence (DNA): TGTGCCAGCAGATTAAATGGGGCTACGGATGAGCAGTTCTTC.

This clonotype is a singleton in its sample. The rearrangement links TRBV27 to TRBJ1-5; no firm D call. V was trimmed by 5 bases and J by 4 bases, leaving 21 bases between them. Germline V gives CDR1 MNHEY, CDR2 SMNVEV (reference sequence). The CDR3 has 17 amino acids. The CDR3 reads CASSPSLVGSNNQPQHF. In nucleotides, the CDR3 is TGTGCCAGCAGTCCCTCGTTGGTCGGTAGTAATAATCAGCCCCAGCATTTT.

Worth noting for this clonotype: A junction end diverges from the germline sequence, so it may reflect a read error. This rearrangement joins TRBV29-1 to TRBJ1-5; maybe TRBD1 (6 bases). The CDR3 contains 14 residues. Germline V gene data show CDR1 as SQVTM and CDR2 as ANQGSEA. The CDR3 DNA follows: TGCAGCGTTGTCCTCACAGGGCACAATCACCCCCAGCATTTT. Its translation is CSVVLTGHNHPQHF.

This chain connects TRBV30 to TRBJ1-1; perhaps TRBD1 as D (5 bases). From germline, CDR1 is GTSNPN and CDR2 SVGIG (reference sequence). The CDR3 is 14 residues long. V was cut by 2 bases and J by 1 base, with 11 bases left in between. CDR3 DNA: TGTGCCTGGAGTCCTGGGGACGGGAACACTGAAGCTTTCTTT. Its protein is CAWSPGDGNTEAFF.

The gene calls are TRBV5-1 and TRBJ2-3, with TRBD2 matching over 9 bases. The length of the CDR3 is 17 residues. Looked up from germline, CDR1 is SGHRS and CDR2 is YFSETQ. V was clipped by 0 bases and J by 4 bases; unmatched bases: 9. CDR3 DNA sequence: TGCGCCAGCAGCTTGGATGGGACTAGCAGGTTCGCAGATACGCAGTATTTT. Its translation: CASSLDGTSRFADTQYF.

The V gene is TRBV5-4, the J gene TRBJ1-1; the D is unclear. CDR1 SGHNT and CDR2 YYREEE come from the germline V gene (reference sequence). CDR3 length: 14 residues. Between the trimmed V and J ends, which lost 0 bases and 0 bases, there was a span of 6 bases. The CDR3 DNA sequence: TGTGCCAGCAGCTTGGGCATCTTGAACACTGAAGCTTTCTTT. It codes for CASSLGILNTEAFF.

The rearrangement links TRBV3-1 to TRBJ2-7; D call uncertain. Per the germline V gene, CDR1 is LGHDT and CDR2 is YNNKEL (reference sequence). CDR3 length: 15 residues. V dropped 4 bases and J dropped 2 bases, with 15 bases sitting between them. The CDR3 protein is CASSPRSLTPYEQYF. As DNA, the CDR3 is TGTGCCAGCAGCCCCCGATCCCTAACCCCCTACGAGCAGTACTTC.